This T cell receptor (beta chain) was obtained from a study of blood T cells in healthy people across ages. A second about 6 to 11 cycle PCR used barcoded and J-beta primers. TCRdb independently ran MiXCR on the 5' RACE reads; one entry per CDR3 protein. The table has around 1,600,000 distinct CDR3 sequences, approximately 43% seen once. The CDR3 contains 17 residues. The germline V gene encodes CDR1 LNHNV and CDR2 YYDKDF (reference sequence). V dropped 2 bases and J dropped 2; count of bases not matched to a gene: 10. PBMCs numbering at least 6 million were isolated per sample. This chain uses TRBV15 with TRBJ2-3; the match to TRBD2 covers 7 bases. This sequence originates from a young woman in good health. The sample comprised blood. Here the CDR3 reads CATSRHPQRGLTDTQYF. CDR3 DNA sequence: TGTGCCACCAGCAGACACCCTCAGCGGGGCCTCACAGATACGCAGTATTTT.